These 20 T cell receptor beta chains were sequenced from one sample in a study of STAT3 mutations in large granular lymphocyte leukemia. Study outcomes and limitations: Every T-cell large granular lymphocyte leukemia patient had at least one immunodominant TCR beta clonotype.

Their recognized antigens are unknown. Profiling relied on immunoSEQ multiplex PCR, and the TCRdb table lists in-frame clones only, not all of them. The sample has roughly 13,000 clones; around 90% are singletons. The material sequenced was PBMCs. All receptors come from a human donor with T large granular lymphocyte leukemia. Some clones in this sample may be carry-over from other donors' samples.

CDR3: CASRTLALGEQYV. The CDR3 nucleotides are TGTGCCAGCAGAACCCTAGCCCTGGGCGAGCAGTACGTC. This sequence joins TRBV6-1 and TRBJ2-7, with a weak D call TRBD2 (5 bases). Per the germline V gene, CDR1 is MNHNS and CDR2 is SASEGT. CDR3 length equals 13 residues. V lost 6 bases to trimming and J lost 6 bases, with 15 bases between them.

There are a few counts of this clone. The V and J genes are TRBV5-1 and TRBJ2-1; D unclear. Germline V gene sequence: CDR1 SGHRS, CDR2 YFSETQ. V gave up 2 bases and J gave up 5 bases, with 14 bases separating them. This CDR3 region has 15 residues. CDR3: CASSFDPGADNEQFF. CDR3 DNA sequence: TGCGCCAGCAGCTTCGACCCCGGCGCAGACAATGAGCAGTTCTTC.

This chain joins TRBV2 and TRBJ2-7; 7 bases align to TRBD2. J was trimmed by 2 bases and V by 6 bases; bases with no gene match: 10. The CDR3 spans 15 residues. CDR1 is SNHLY, CDR2 FYNNEI, per germline. The CDR3 nucleotides read TGTGCCAGCAGCCTCCAGCGGGAAGTCCCCTACGAGCAGTACTTC. It translates to CASSLQREVPYEQYF.

J is TRBJ1-2 and V is TRBV7-9, with a weak D call TRBD1 (6 bases). The CDR3 contains 15 residues. Trimming removed 6 bases from V and 7 bases from J, with 21 bases in between. The germline V gene encodes CDR1 SEHNR and CDR2 FQNEAQ (reference sequence). CDR3 sequence (DNA): TGTGCCAGCAGTTCCTCCGGGCAGGGGCTGGGTGGCTACACCTTC. This gives the protein CASSSSGQGLGGYTF.

This clone was seen a few times. The V and J genes are TRBV9 and TRBJ1-6; tentatively, D is TRBD1 (6 bases). The V end lost 4 bases, the J end lost 6 bases, and 11 bases lay between the germline ends. Germline CDR1 is SGDLS and CDR2 is YYNGEE. This CDR3 is 14 amino acids long. The CDR3 spells CASSFRDTNSPLHF. CDR3 bases: TGTGCCAGCAGCTTCCGGGACACTAATTCACCCCTCCACTTT.

This clone showed up just once. The rearrangement uses TRBV30 and TRBJ2-1, with D hard to call. V lost 1 base, J lost 9 bases, and 7 bases lay in between. This CDR3 region has 11 residues. In germline, CDR1 is GTSNPN, CDR2 SVGIG (reference sequence). CDR3 amino acids: CAWSGNGEQFF. The DNA for the CDR3 is TGTGCCTGGAGTGGAAACGGTGAGCAGTTCTTC.

The genes are TRBV28 and TRBJ2-3; D possibly corresponds to TRBD2 (7 bases). Trimming removed 1 base from V and 6 bases from J, with 20 bases in between. The CDR3 has 17 amino acids. The germline gives CDR1 MDHEN, CDR2 SYDVKM. The CDR3 region has the DNA TGTGCCAGCAGTTTATTCGGGGGGCGCAGAGTAGTTGATACGCAGTATTTT. Protein sequence: CASSLFGGRRVVDTQYF.

The chain joins TRBV4-2 to TRBJ2-1; TRBD2 agrees at 11 bases. CDR1 is LGHNA and CDR2 is YNFKEQ in the germline V gene. The CDR3 contains 16 residues. The trim removed 7 bases at V and 6 bases at J, leaving 11 bases unmatched. This chain's CDR3 is CASNPGGLAVLNEQFF. The CDR3 DNA reads TGTGCCAGCAACCCAGGGGGACTAGCGGTACTCAATGAGCAGTTCTTC.

There are a few counts of this clone. This chain links TRBV5-8 with TRBJ1-1, with D perhaps TRBD1 (5 bases). Looked up from germline, CDR1 is SGHTS and CDR2 is YDEGEE. V lost 0 bases and J lost 0, with 12 bases in between. The length of the CDR3 is 16 residues. DNA of the CDR3: TGTGCCAGCAGCTTGGCCGCAGGGTCTATGAACACTGAAGCTTTCTTT. It translates to CASSLAAGSMNTEAFF.

The rearrangement links TRBV19 to TRBJ1-2, with a weak D call TRBD1 (5 bases). The CDR3 is made up of 16 amino acids. CDR1 and CDR2 from the germline V gene are LNHDA and SQIVND (reference sequence). The germline V and J ends were trimmed by 2 bases and 2 bases, with 15 bases remaining between them. The chain's CDR3 is CASSIWTSGTNYGYTF. DNA for the CDR3: TGTGCCAGTAGTATATGGACCTCCGGGACCAACTATGGCTACACCTTC.

CDR3 sequence (DNA): TGCAGCGCACATTTTACCGGGACAGGGGGTTTAGGCTACACCTTC. It is translated as CSAHFTGTGGLGYTF. The chain combines TRBV29-1 with TRBJ1-2; 11 positions match TRBD1. The J segment lost 8 bases and the V segment lost 7 bases, leaving 15 bases of the junction unmatched. Germline-derived CDR1 and CDR2 are SQVTM and ANQGSEA. The CDR3 loop spans 15 amino acids.

The CDR3 DNA is TGTGCCAGCAGTGGCGGACAGGTGGATCGGCAGCCCCAGCATTTT. Its translation: CASSGGQVDRQPQHF. The chain carries TRBV28 and TRBJ1-5; 7 bases are a match to TRBD1. The CDR3 covers 15 residues. The trim removed 5 bases at V and 7 bases at J, leaving 11 bases unmatched. The germline V gene encodes CDR1 MDHEN and CDR2 SYDVKM.

The chain links TRBV9 to TRBJ2-1; D perhaps matches TRBD2 (6 bases). V dropped 5 bases and J dropped 4 bases, with 10 bases sitting between them. The CDR3 covers 13 residues. The germline gives CDR1 SGDLS, CDR2 YYNGEE. The CDR3 region has the DNA TGTGCCAGCAGAGGAGGGGAATACAATGAGCAGTTCTTC. Its translation: CASRGGEYNEQFF.

Worth noting for this clone: One end of the junction varies from germline; a read error may be responsible. The V and J genes are TRBV7-7 and TRBJ1-2; D unresolved. This CDR3 is 14 amino acids long. Per the germline V gene, CDR1 is SSHAT and CDR2 is FNYEAQ (reference sequence). The CDR3 bases are TGTGCTAGCAGCGCCCAACCGGGCCCCGAGGGCTACACCTTC. This codes for CASSAQPGPEGYTF.

The chain joins TRBV27 to TRBJ2-7; the D is unclear. The CDR3 is 13 residues long. Trimming removed 0 bases from V and 7 bases from J, with 10 bases in between. Germline V gives CDR1 MNHEY, CDR2 SMNVEV (reference sequence). As DNA, the CDR3 is TGTGCCAGCAGTTTATCGGTTGCTACGGAGCAGTACTTC. Its translation is CASSLSVATEQYF.

The chain joins TRBV19 to TRBJ1-1; 8 bases line up with TRBD1. Germline V gene data show CDR1 as LNHDA and CDR2 as SQIVND (reference sequence). J lost 0 bases, V lost 5 bases, and 5 bases had no gene match. The CDR3 runs 15 residues. CDR3 protein: CASSFGQGVNTEAFF. The CDR3 coding sequence is TGTGCCAGTAGTTTCGGACAGGGTGTGAACACTGAAGCTTTCTTT.

The chain has TRBV29-1 and TRBJ2-7; D remains ambiguous. This CDR3 is built from 12 residues. Germline values: CDR1 SQVTM, CDR2 ANQGSEA. Trimming removed 4 bases at V and 5 bases at J, with 12 bases between. For the CDR3, the DNA is TGCAGCGTTGGGTCGACGCGACACGAGCAGTACTTC. It specifies CSVGSTRHEQYF.

The chain links TRBV29-1 to TRBJ1-1; the D gene is possibly TRBD1 (6 bases). With 4 bases removed from V and 0 bases from J, the gap between germline ends came to 21 bases. Per the germline V gene, CDR1 is SQVTM and CDR2 is ANQGSEA. The CDR3 consists of 17 residues. In DNA form, the CDR3 reads TGCAGCGTTGGGGGTCTGACAGGTTTCTCAATGAACACTGAAGCTTTCTTT. It yields the protein CSVGGLTGFSMNTEAFF.

This chain uses TRBV19 with TRBJ2-5; 9 nucleotides line up with TRBD2. V gave up 6 bases and J gave up 4 bases; unmatched junction bases: 3. The V gene's germline CDR1 is LNHDA and CDR2 SQIVND (reference sequence). The CDR3 has 13 amino acids. The CDR3 DNA sequence: TGTGCCAGTAGGGTAGCGGGAGCAGAGACCCAGTACTTC. It translates to CASRVAGAETQYF.

The chain joins TRBV7-9 to TRBJ1-5; tentative D call: TRBD1 (5 bases). The germline V gene encodes CDR1 SEHNR and CDR2 FQNEAQ (reference sequence). V was clipped by 6 bases and J by 0 bases, with 6 bases between them. CDR3 length: 13 amino acids. This CDR3 is CASRDSSNQPQHF. DNA of the CDR3: TGTGCCAGCAGAGACAGTAGCAATCAGCCCCAGCATTTT.